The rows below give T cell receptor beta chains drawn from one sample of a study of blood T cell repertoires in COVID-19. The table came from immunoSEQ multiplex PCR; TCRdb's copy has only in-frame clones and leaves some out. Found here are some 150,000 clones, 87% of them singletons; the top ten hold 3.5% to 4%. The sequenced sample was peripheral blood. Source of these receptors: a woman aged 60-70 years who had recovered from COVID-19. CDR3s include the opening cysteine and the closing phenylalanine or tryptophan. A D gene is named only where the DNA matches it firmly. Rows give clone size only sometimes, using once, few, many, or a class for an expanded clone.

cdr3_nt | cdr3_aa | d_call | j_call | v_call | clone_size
TGCGCCAGCAGCCAAGCTCTCGGACAGGGGGCGTTCTACGAGCAGTACTTC | CASSQALGQGAFYEQYF | TRBD1 | TRBJ2-7 | TRBV4-1 | .
TGTGCCAGCAGGAAACCGTGGGGGGACTCCTACGAGCAGTACTTC | CASRKPWGDSYEQYF | . | TRBJ2-7 | TRBV11-2 | .
TGTGCCAGTAGTTCAGGGAACACTGAAGCTTTCTTT | CASSSGNTEAFF | . | TRBJ1-1 | TRBV28 | .
TGTGCCAGCAGTTTAGGGAGACAGGACTTAACCCTCTTC | CASSLGRQDLTLF | . | TRBJ1-2 | TRBV12-3/TRBV12-4 | .
TGCAGCGTTGAAGTTTACGGTCCCTACGAGCAGTACTTC | CSVEVYGPYEQYF | . | TRBJ2-7 | TRBV29-1 | .
TGTGCCTGGCGAACCGCCCGGGGACAACGAATTTTTAACTATGGCTACACCTTC | CAWRTARGQRIFNYGYTF | . | TRBJ1-2 | TRBV30 | once
TGTGCCAGCAGCTCAGTAGAGACAGGGAACAATTCACCCCTCCACTTT | CASSSVETGNNSPLHF | TRBD1 | TRBJ1-6 | TRBV7-9 | .
TGCGCCAGCAGCTTAGGCCAGGGGGCTGTGTTTAATGAAAAACTGTTTTTT | CASSLGQGAVFNEKLFF | TRBD1 | TRBJ1-4 | TRBV5-1 | .
TGTGCCAGCAGCGTAGCCGCGGGGTCAAGCACAGATACGCAGTATTTT | CASSVAAGSSTDTQYF | . | TRBJ2-3 | TRBV9 | .
TGTGCCAGCAGCACCCACACTAGCGGGTACGAGCAGTACTTC | CASSTHTSGYEQYF | TRBD2 | TRBJ2-7 | TRBV5-7 | .
TGCGCCAGCAGCGTTCAGGGCTCTGGAAACACCATATATTTT | CASSVQGSGNTIYF | . | TRBJ1-3 | TRBV5-1 | once
TGTGCCAGCATCGCGCTCGGACAGGGGCAGGGAGAGACCCAGTACTTC | CASIALGQGQGETQYF | TRBD1 | TRBJ2-5 | TRBV28 | .
TGTGCCAGCAGCTTATGGCAGACTAACTATGGCTACACCTTC | CASSLWQTNYGYTF | . | TRBJ1-2 | TRBV5-5 | .
TGTGCCAGCAGTTGTAAGACTCCGGGACAGGGACTCGTCCGCTCCCCGAACACTGAAGCTTTCTTT | CASSCKTPGQGLVRSPNTEAFF | TRBD1 | TRBJ1-1 | TRBV27 | .